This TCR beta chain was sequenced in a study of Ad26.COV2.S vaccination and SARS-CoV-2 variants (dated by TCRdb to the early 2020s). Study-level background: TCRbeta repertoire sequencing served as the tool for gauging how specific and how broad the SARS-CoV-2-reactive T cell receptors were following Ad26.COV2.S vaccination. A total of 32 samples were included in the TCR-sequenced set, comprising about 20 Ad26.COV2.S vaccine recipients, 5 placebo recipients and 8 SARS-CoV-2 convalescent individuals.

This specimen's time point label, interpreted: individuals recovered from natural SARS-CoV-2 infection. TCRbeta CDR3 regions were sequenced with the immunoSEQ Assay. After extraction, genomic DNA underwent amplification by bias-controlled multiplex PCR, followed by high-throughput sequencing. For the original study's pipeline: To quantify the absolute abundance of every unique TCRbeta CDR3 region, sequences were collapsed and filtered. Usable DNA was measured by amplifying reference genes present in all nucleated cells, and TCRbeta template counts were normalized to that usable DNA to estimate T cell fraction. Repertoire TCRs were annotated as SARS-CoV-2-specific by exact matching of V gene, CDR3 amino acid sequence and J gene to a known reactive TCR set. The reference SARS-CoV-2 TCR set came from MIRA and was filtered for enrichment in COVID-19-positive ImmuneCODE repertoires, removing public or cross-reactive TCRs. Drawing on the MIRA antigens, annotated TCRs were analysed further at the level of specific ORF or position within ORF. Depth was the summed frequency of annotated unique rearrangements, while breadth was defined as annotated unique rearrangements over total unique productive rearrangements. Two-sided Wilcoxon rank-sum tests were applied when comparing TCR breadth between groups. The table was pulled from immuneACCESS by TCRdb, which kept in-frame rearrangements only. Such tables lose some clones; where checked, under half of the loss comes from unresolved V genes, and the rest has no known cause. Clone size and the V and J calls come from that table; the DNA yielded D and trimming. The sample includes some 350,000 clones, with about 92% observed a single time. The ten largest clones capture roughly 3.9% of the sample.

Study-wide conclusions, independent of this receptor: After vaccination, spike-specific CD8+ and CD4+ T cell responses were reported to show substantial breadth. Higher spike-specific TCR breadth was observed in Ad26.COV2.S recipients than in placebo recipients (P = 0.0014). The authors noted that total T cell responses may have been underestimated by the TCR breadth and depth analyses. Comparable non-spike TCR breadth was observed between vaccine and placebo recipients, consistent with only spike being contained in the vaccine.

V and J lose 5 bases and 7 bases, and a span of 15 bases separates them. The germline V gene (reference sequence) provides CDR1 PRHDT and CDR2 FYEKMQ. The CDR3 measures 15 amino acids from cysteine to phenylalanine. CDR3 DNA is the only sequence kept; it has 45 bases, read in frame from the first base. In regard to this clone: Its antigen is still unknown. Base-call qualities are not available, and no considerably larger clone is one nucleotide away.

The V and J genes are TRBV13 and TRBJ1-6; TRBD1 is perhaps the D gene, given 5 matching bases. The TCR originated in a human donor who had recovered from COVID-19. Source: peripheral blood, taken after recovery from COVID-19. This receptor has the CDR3 CASSTRRDMNSPLHF. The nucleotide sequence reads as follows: TGTGCCAGCAGCACGCGCAGGGATATGAATTCACCCCTCCACTTT.